This is a list of T cell receptor beta chains from one sample in a study of PD-L1 blockade in urothelial cancer. The repertoire was sequenced with immunoSEQ multiplex PCR; TCRdb's copy has only in-frame clones and lacks some. The table has approximately 47,000 clones, 82% seen once; the top ten hold roughly 1.8%. The source was PBMCs, collected around atezolizumab (anti-PD-L1) treatment. The receptors shown here come from a man in his fifties or sixties with urothelial cancer. Each CDR3 is given with its conserved first and last residue. The D gene is left open where the match is weak. Clone size is shown for a subset of rows, as once, few, many or a class of expanded clone.

NA	TRBJ2-1	TRBD1	TRBV27	TGTGCCAGCAGACCCCTCGACAGGGGGGTCAACAATGAGCAGTTCTTC	CASRPLDRGVNNEQFF
NA	TRBJ1-1	NA	TRBV6-5	TGTGCCAGCAGTTACTCGAGGTGGCAGAACACTGAAGCTTTCTTT	CASSYSRWQNTEAFF
NA	TRBJ2-5	TRBD2	TRBV11-2	TGTGCCAGCAGCTCCTCGGGACTAACCCAAGAGACCCAGTACTTC	CASSSSGLTQETQYF
NA	TRBJ1-2	TRBD1	TRBV2	TGTGCCAGCTCCCGTCCCACACGCGGGACAGGGGATGGCTACACCTTC	CASSRPTRGTGDGYTF
NA	TRBJ2-1	TRBD2	TRBV19	TGTGCCAGTAGAAAGACTAGCGGGAGAGGGAATGAGCAGTTCTTC	CASRKTSGRGNEQFF
once	TRBJ2-1	TRBD1	TRBV19	TGTGCCAGTAGTACGGGACAGGGGAACAATGAGCAGTTCTTC	CASSTGQGNNEQFF
few	TRBJ1-6	TRBD1	TRBV7-2	TGTGCCAGCAGCTTCGGACAGGGCAATTCACCCCTCCACTTT	CASSFGQGNSPLHF
NA	TRBJ1-2	TRBD1	TRBV7-2	TGTGCCAGCAGCCCATGGACAGGGGGCGCGGACTATGGCTACACCTTC	CASSPWTGGADYGYTF
NA	TRBJ1-5	NA	TRBV6-5	TGTGCCAGCAGTCGCCGGGAGAATCAGCCCCAGCATTTT	CASSRRENQPQHF
NA	TRBJ2-2	TRBD1	TRBV29-1	TGCAGCGTTGGGAGGGACAGGGGGCACGGGGAGCTGTTTTTT	CSVGRDRGHGELFF
NA	TRBJ1-2	NA	TRBV5-1	TGCGCCAGCAGCTTGGAGCAGGGCAGGGGCTACACCTTC	CASSLEQGRGYTF
NA	TRBJ2-4	TRBD2	TRBV6-6	TGTGCCAGCATGGTCCGGACTAGCGTAAACATTCAGTACTTC	CASMVRTSVNIQYF
NA	TRBJ2-1	NA	TRBV6-6	TGTGCCAGCACCCTCCGCGGGCGTGAGCAGTTCTTC	CASTLRGREQFF
NA	TRBJ1-5	TRBD1	TRBV10-3	TGTGCCATCTGGGACAGGGGACAGATGGCCCAGCATTTT	CAIWDRGQMAQHF
NA	TRBJ1-1	NA	TRBV29-1	TGCAGCGTTGAAGGGCAGGCGAACACTGAAGCTTTCTTT	CSVEGQANTEAFF
NA	TRBJ2-1	TRBD2	TRBV4-1	TGCGCCAGCGCCGTCTCTAGCGGGAGTATTGATGAGCAGTTCTTC	CASAVSSGSIDEQFF
once	TRBJ2-2	TRBD1	TRBV4-1	TGCGCCAGCAGCCCGACAGGGACGAACGCCGGGGAGCTGTTTTTT	CASSPTGTNAGELFF
once	TRBJ2-5	TRBD1	TRBV29-1	TGCAGCGCCATCGACTTGACAGGGGCTCAAGAGACCCAGTACTTC	CSAIDLTGAQETQYF
NA	TRBJ1-4	TRBD1	TRBV28	TGTGCCAGCTGGCCAGGGGGGAATGAAAAACTGTTTTTT	CASWPGGNEKLFF
NA	TRBJ2-1	TRBD2	TRBV4-1	TGCGCCAGCAGCCATACGACGTACGACACGGGGGGAATGGATGAGCAGTTCTTC	CASSHTTYDTGGMDEQFF
NA	TRBJ1-2	NA	TRBV5-1	TGCGCCAGCAGCTTGGAGGCGGGGGCGCGGGGCTACACCTTC	CASSLEAGARGYTF
NA	TRBJ2-2	NA	TRBV7-3	TGTGCCAGCAGCCCTAACGGCAGGGCTCTGAACACCGGGGAGCTGTTTTTT	CASSPNGRALNTGELFF
NA	TRBJ1-3	NA	TRBV7-9	TGTGCCAGCGCGAGCTCTGGAAACACCATATATTTT	CASASSGNTIYF
NA	TRBJ2-7	TRBD1	TRBV19	TGTGCCAGTAGTATCGGGACAGGGGGCAACGAGCAGTACTTC	CASSIGTGGNEQYF
NA	TRBJ1-3	NA	TRBV9	TGTGCCAGCAGCATCCAGGGAGGTGGAAACACCATATATTTT	CASSIQGGGNTIYF
NA	TRBJ2-1	TRBD2	TRBV25-1	TGTGCCAGCAGCCGGACTAGAGGTAGTTCTGATGAGCAGTTCTTC	CASSRTRGSSDEQFF
NA	TRBJ1-3	TRBD1	TRBV28	TGTGCCAGCCGAAACCACCGGACAGGGCATGACACCATATATTTT	CASRNHRTGHDTIYF
NA	TRBJ1-5	NA	TRBV18	TGTGCCAGCTCACCCGAACCGCTACGCCAGACAGAAGAGCAGCCCCAGCATTTT	CASSPEPLRQTEEQPQHF
NA	TRBJ1-5	NA	TRBV4-2	TGTGCCAGCAGCCAAGATCGGAATCAGCCCCAGCATTTT	CASSQDRNQPQHF
NA	TRBJ2-7	TRBD1	TRBV6-5	TGTGCCAGCAGTTCCGGGACAGGAGGAAGCTACGAGCAGTACTTC	CASSSGTGGSYEQYF
NA	TRBJ1-1	NA	TRBV27	TGTGCCAGCAGTTGGGGCAGGTTGAACACTGAAGCTTTCTTT	CASSWGRLNTEAFF
once	TRBJ2-2	NA	TRBV27	TGTGCCAGCAACCCAGGTGTAAAGTCTTCCGGGGAGCTGTTTTTT	CASNPGVKSSGELFF
NA	TRBJ1-1	NA	TRBV30	TGTGCCCGTTGGCGGGGAGGGGGAACTGAAGCTTTCTTT	CARWRGGGTEAFF
NA	TRBJ2-3	NA	TRBV7-9	TGTGCCAGCAGCTTAGCCGCGGACTCGTTTGACGCAGATACGCAGTATTTT	CASSLAADSFDADTQYF
NA	TRBJ1-2	TRBD1	TRBV28	TGTGCCAGCCGAGACCCCAGTTACAGGGGGAACTATGGCTACACCTTC	CASRDPSYRGNYGYTF
NA	TRBJ1-4	NA	TRBV4-2	TGTGCCAGCAGCCAAGAGACAGAGCGGGGTGAAAAACTGTTTTTT	CASSQETERGEKLFF
NA	TRBJ1-5	TRBD1	TRBV29-1	TGCAGCGTTTCAGACAGGGCCAATCAGCCCCAGCATTTT	CSVSDRANQPQHF
NA	TRBJ2-7	NA	TRBV5-6	TGTGCCAGCAGCTTCGGTAGCGGATACTACGAGCAGTACTTC	CASSFGSGYYEQYF
NA	TRBJ1-1	TRBD1	TRBV18	TGTGCCAGCTCACGAACAGGGGTGCCTAACACTGAAGCTTTCTTT	CASSRTGVPNTEAFF
NA	TRBJ1-1	NA	TRBV5-6	TGTGCCAGCAGCACGGTCGTCATGAACACTGAAGCTTTCTTT	CASSTVVMNTEAFF
NA	TRBJ1-1	TRBD1	TRBV18	TGTGCCAGCTCAGCACCGGGACAGTCAGGCACTGAAGCTTTCTTT	CASSAPGQSGTEAFF
NA	TRBJ1-1	NA	TRBV10-2	TGCGCCAGCAGAGCCACCAACACTGAAGCTTTCTTT	CASRATNTEAFF
NA	TRBJ1-4	NA	TRBV11-2	TGTGCCAGCAGCTTAACGCGGGGGCCTACTAATGAAAAACTGTTTTTT	CASSLTRGPTNEKLFF
NA	TRBJ2-4	NA	TRBV28	TGTGCCAGTCAGCAGGGGTCCAAAAACATTCAGTACTTC	CASQQGSKNIQYF
NA	TRBJ2-7	TRBD1	TRBV10-3	TGTGCCATCAGTGGACAGGGGTACGAGCAGTACTTC	CAISGQGYEQYF
NA	TRBJ1-1	NA	TRBV5-1	TGCGCCAGCAGCTTGGGTGGGGGGGAGTTTACTGAAGCTTTCTTT	CASSLGGGEFTEAFF
NA	TRBJ2-1	NA	TRBV5-1	TGCGCCAGCAGCTTGGAGCGGTTCTCCTACAATGAGCAGTTCTTC	CASSLERFSYNEQFF
NA	TRBJ1-2	TRBD1	TRBV6-5	TGTGCCAGCACCCCGACAGGGTCCAATGGCTACACCTTC	CASTPTGSNGYTF
NA	TRBJ2-5	NA	TRBV7-6	TGTGCCAGCAGCCACCCCAGGGGCTCAGAGACCCAGTACTTC	CASSHPRGSETQYF
once	TRBJ1-2	NA	TRBV4-2	TGTGCCAGCAGCCAACCAGTATCAGCTAACTATGGCTACACCTTC	CASSQPVSANYGYTF
NA	TRBJ2-1	TRBD2	TRBV7-7	TGTGCTAGCAGCCAACTAGCGGGAGCCTACAATGAGCAGTTCTTC	CASSQLAGAYNEQFF
NA	TRBJ1-5	NA	TRBV10-3	TGTGCCACCCACAGGGATAATAGCAATCAGCCCCAGCATTTT	CATHRDNSNQPQHF